This TCR beta chain was profiled in a study of shared clonotypes between healthy human individuals. Turning to the study itself: The cohort had two women and three men, ages 18 to 49.

Germline values: CDR1 GTSNPN, CDR2 SVGIG (reference sequence). Trimming cost V 2 bases and J 0 bases, with 5 bases left between them. The CDR3 length is 13 residues. Here immunoSEQ multiplex PCR was the method, and the copy in TCRdb shows in-frame clones only, minus some. The data hold 950,000 to 1,300,000 clones, with roughly 80% observed a single time. Sequenced sample: memory CD4+ T cells sorted from blood. Sample subset: CD45RA-negative fraction. The receptor was isolated from a man in his late teens or twenties in good health. The chain recombines TRBV30 with TRBJ1-3; D call uncertain. The CDR3 loop is CAWSLHSGNTIYF. CDR3 DNA sequence: TGTGCCTGGAGTTTGCACTCTGGAAACACCATATATTTT.